Included here is one T cell receptor (beta chain) sequence, with context. The antigen is not known. The sample belongs to a study of cytomegalovirus exposure and HLA in healthy donors. Germline-derived CDR1 and CDR2 are MDHEN and SYDVKM. The CDR3 loop spans 16 amino acids. V trimming: 4 bases; J trimming: 0 bases; junction bases outside the gene matches: 5. PCR involved 60 Vbeta and 13 Jbeta primers. Measured with immunoSEQ multiplex PCR; TCRdb has only the in-frame clones, and not every one. Of approximately 130,000 clones in the sample, 78% were seen once. Study results and limitations: As a later analysis showed, a missense DCLRE1C variant was linked to trimming of TCR beta V- and J-genes. Most sequenced TCRs were rare (though some public TCRs occurred in many donors).

The chain uses TRBV28 and TRBJ1-3, with 8 bases that match TRBD1. Sequenced sample: PBMCs. The sequence came from a woman aged 40 to 50 in good health and CMV-seronegative. CDR3 region: CASSSTGTGSGNTIYF. The CDR3 DNA follows: TGTGCCAGCAGTTCCACCGGGACAGGCTCTGGAAACACCATATATTTT.